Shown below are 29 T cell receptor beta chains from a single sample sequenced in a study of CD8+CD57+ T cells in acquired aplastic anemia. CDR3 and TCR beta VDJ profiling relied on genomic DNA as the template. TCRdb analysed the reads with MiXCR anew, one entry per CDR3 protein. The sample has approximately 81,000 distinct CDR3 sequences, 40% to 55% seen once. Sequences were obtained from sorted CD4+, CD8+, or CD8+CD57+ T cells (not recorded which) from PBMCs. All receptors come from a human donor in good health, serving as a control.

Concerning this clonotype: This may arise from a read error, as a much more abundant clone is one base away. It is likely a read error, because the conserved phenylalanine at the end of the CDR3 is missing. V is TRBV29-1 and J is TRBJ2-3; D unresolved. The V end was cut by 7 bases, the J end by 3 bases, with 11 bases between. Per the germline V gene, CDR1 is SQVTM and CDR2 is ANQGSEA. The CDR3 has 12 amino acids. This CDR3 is CSAATKTDTQYL. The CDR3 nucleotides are TGCAGCGCAGCTACTAAGACAGATACGCAGTATCTT.

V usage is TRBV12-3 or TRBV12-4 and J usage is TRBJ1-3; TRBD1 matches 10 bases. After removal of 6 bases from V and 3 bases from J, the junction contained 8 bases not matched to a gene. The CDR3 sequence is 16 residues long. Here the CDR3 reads CASRRRRDRGGNTIYF. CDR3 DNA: TGTGCCAGCAGGCGACGCCGGGACAGGGGTGGAAACACCATATATTTT.

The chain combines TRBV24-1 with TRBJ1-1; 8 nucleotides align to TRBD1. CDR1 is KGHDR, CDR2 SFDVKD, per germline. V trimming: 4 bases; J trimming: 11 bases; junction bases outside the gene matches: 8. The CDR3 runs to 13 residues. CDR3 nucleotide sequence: TGTGCCACCAGTGACTCGACAGGGGCGCCCGCTTTCTTT. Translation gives CATSDSTGAPAFF.

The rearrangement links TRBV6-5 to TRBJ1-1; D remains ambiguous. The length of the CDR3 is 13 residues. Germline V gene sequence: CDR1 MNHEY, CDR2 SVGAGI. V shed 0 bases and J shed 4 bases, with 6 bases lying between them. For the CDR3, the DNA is TGTGCCAGCAGTTACTCTGCGGGCACTGAAGCTTTCTTT. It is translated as CASSYSAGTEAFF.

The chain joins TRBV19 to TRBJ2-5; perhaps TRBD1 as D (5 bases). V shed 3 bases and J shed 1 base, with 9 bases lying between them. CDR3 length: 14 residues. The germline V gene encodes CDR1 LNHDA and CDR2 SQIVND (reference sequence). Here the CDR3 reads CASSMRTLQETQYF. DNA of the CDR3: TGTGCCAGTAGTATGAGGACACTCCAAGAGACCCAGTACTTC.

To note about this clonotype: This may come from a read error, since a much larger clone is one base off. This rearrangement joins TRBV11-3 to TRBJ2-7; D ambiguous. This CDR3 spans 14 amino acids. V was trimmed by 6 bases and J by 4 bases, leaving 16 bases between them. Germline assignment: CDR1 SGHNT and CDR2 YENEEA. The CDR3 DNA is TGTGCCAGCAGTGGAGTCGGTGGGGAATACGAGCAGTACTTC. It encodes CASSGVGGEYEQYF.

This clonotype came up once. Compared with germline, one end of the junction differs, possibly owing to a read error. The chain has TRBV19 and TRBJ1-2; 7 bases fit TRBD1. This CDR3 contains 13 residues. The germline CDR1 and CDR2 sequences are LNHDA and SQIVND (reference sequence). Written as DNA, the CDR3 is TGTGCCTGTAGAGGAGGGACAGCGAGAGGCTACACCTTC. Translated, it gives CACRGGTARGYTF.

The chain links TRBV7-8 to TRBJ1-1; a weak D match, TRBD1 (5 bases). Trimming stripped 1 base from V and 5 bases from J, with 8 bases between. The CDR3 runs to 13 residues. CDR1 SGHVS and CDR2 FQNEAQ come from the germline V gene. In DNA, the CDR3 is TGTGCCAGCAGCTTAGGAGGGGCGACTGAAGCTTTCTTT. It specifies CASSLGGATEAFF.

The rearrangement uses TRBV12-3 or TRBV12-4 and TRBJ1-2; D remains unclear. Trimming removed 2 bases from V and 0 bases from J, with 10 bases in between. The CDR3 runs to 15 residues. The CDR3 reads CASSLWGEANYGYTF. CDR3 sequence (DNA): TGTGCCAGCAGTTTATGGGGAGAGGCTAACTATGGCTACACCTTC.

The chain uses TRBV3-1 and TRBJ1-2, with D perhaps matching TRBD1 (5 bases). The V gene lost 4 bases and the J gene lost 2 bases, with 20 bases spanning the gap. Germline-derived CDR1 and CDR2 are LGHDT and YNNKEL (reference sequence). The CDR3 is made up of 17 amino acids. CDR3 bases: TGTGCCAGCAGCCGAGAAACCGGGGACTCGGACAACTATGGCTACACCTTC. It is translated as CASSRETGDSDNYGYTF.

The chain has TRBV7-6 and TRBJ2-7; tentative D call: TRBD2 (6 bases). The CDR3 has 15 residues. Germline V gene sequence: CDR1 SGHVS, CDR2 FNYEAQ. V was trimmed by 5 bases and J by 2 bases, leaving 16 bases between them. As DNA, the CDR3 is TGTGCCAGCAGCGCCCACTGGAGGGGCCCCTACGAGCAGTACTTC. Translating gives CASSAHWRGPYEQYF. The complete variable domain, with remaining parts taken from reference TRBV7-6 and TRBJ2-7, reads GAGVSQSPRYKVTKRGQDVALRCDPISGHVSLYWYRQALGQGPEFLTYFNYEAQQDKSGLPNDRFSAERPEGSISTLTIQRTEQRDSAMYRCASSAHWRGPYEQYFGPGTRLTVT.

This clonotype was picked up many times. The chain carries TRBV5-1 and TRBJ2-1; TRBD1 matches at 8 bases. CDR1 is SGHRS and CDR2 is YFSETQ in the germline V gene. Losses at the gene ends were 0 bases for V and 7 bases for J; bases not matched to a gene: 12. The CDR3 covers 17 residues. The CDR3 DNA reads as TGCGCCAGCAGCTTGGCCGGTCGGACAGGGAGAGGGAATGAGCAGTTCTTC. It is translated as CASSLAGRTGRGNEQFF.

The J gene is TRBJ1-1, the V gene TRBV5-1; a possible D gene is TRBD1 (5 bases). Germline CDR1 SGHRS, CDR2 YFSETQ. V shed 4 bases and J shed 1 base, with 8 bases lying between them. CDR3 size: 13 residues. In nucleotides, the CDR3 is TGCGCCAGCAGCATAGGGGAGAACACTGAAGCTTTCTTT. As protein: CASSIGENTEAFF.

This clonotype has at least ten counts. The CDR3 here is CATSQTGSNQPQHF. The CDR3, as DNA: TGTGCCACCAGCCAGACAGGGAGCAATCAGCCCCAGCATTTT. The chain links TRBV24-1 to TRBJ1-5; 7 bases line up with TRBD1. Looked up from germline, CDR1 is KGHDR and CDR2 is SFDVKD. The V segment lost 7 bases and the J segment 1 base; nucleotides outside the gene matches: 3. The CDR3 is made up of 14 amino acids.

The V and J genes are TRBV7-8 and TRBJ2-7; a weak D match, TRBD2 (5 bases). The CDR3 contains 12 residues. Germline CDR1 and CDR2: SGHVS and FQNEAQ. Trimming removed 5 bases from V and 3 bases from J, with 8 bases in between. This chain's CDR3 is CASSETSYEQYF. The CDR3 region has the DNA TGTGCCAGCAGCGAAACTAGCTACGAGCAGTACTTC.

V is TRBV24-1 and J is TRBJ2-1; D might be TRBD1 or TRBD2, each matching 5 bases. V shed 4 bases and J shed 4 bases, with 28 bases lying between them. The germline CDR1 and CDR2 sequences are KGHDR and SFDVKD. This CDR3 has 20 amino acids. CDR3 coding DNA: TGTGCCACCAGTGACCGCGAAATCGGGACGGTTCCACCGTATTACAATGAGCAGTTCTTC. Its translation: CATSDREIGTVPPYYNEQFF.

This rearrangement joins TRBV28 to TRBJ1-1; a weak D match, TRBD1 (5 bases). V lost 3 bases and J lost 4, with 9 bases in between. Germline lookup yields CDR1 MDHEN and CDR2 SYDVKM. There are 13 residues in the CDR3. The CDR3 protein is CASSLGQRTEAFF. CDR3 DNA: TGTGCCAGCAGTTTGGGGCAGCGCACTGAAGCTTTCTTT.

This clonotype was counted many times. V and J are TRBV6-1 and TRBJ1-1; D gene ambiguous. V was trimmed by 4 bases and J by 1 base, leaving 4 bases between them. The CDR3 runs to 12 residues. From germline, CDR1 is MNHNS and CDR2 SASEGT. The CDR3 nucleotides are TGTGCCAGCAGTGTAGGGAACACTGAAGCTTTCTTT. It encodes CASSVGNTEAFF.

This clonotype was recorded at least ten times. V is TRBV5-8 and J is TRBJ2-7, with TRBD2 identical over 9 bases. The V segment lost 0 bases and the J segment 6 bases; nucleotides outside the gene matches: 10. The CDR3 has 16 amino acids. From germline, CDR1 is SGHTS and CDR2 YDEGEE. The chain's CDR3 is CASSLVLAGFEVEQYF. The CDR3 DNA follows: TGTGCCAGCAGCTTGGTCCTAGCGGGATTCGAGGTCGAGCAGTACTTC. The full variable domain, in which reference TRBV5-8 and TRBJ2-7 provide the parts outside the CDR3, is EAGVTQSPTHLIKTRGQQATLRCSPISGHTSVYWYQQALGLGLQFLLWYDEGEERNRGNFPPRFSGRQFPNYSSELNVNALELEDSALYLCASSLVLAGFEVEQYFGPGTRLTVT.

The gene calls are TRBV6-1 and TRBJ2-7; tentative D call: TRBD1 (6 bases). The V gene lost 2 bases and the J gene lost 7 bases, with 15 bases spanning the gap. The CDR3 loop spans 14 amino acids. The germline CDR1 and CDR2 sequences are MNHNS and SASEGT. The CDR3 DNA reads TGTGCCAGCAGTGAAATAGTGGGGGCTATAGAGCAGTACTTC. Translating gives CASSEIVGAIEQYF.

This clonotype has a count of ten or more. CDR3 sequence reads: CASSLANTGVTNEKLFF. As DNA, the CDR3 is TGTGCCAGCAGCTTAGCCAACACAGGGGTTACTAATGAAAAACTGTTTTTT. The chain combines TRBV11-1 with TRBJ1-4; TRBD1 matches 7 bases. The J segment lost 2 bases and the V segment lost 0 bases, leaving 6 bases of the junction unmatched. This CDR3 has 17 amino acids. CDR1 and CDR2 (germline): SGHAT, FQDESV (reference sequence).

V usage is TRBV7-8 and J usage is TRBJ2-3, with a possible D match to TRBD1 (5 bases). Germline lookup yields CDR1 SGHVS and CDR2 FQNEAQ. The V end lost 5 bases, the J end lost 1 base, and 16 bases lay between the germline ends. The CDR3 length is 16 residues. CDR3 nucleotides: TGTGCCAGCAGCCCGACGTTGGGGCGGCGCACAGATACGCAGTATTTT. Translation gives CASSPTLGRRTDTQYF.

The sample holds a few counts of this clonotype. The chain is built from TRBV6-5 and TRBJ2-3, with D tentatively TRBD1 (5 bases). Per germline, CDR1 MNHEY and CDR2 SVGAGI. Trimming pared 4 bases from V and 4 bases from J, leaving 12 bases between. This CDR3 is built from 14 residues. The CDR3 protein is CASSWGGSADTQYF. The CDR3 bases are TGTGCCAGCAGTTGGGGCGGTTCGGCAGATACGCAGTATTTT.

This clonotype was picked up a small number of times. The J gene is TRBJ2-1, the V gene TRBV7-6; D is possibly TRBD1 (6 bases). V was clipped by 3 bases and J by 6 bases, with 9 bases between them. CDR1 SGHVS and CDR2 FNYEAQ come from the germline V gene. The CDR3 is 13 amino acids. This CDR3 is CASSLRGSNEQFF. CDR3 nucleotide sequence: TGTGCCAGCAGCTTGAGGGGGAGCAATGAGCAGTTCTTC. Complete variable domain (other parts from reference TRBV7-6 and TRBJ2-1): GAGVSQSPRYKVTKRGQDVALRCDPISGHVSLYWYRQALGQGPEFLTYFNYEAQQDKSGLPNDRFSAERPEGSISTLTIQRTEQRDSAMYRCASSLRGSNEQFFGPGTRLTVL.

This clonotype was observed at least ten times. In DNA form, the CDR3 reads TGTGCCAGCAGACAGGGGTCAGATACGCAGTATTTT. Its protein product is CASRQGSDTQYF. J is TRBJ2-3 and V is TRBV27; 7 bases map to TRBD1. Germline lookup yields CDR1 MNHEY and CDR2 SMNVEV (reference sequence). Germline trimming cut 6 bases from V and 4 bases from J; bases unmatched to any gene: 1. The CDR3 runs 12 residues.

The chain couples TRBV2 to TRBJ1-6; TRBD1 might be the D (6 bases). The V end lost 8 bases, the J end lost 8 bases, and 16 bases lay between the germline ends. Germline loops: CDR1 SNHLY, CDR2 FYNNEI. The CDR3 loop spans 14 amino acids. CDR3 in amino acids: CASLLEGGHSPLHF. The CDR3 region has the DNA TGTGCCAGCCTACTCGAGGGGGGCCATTCACCCCTCCACTTT.

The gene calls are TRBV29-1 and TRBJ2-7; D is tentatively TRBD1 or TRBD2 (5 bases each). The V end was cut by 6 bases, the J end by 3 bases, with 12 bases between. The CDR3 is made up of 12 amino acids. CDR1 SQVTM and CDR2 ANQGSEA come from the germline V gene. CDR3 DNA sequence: TGCAGCGTCGCCGGGACGAACTACGAGCAGTACTTC. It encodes CSVAGTNYEQYF.

Here the CDR3 reads CASTVEANTEAFF. CDR3 DNA sequence: TGTGCCAGCACTGTGGAGGCGAACACTGAAGCTTTCTTT. The chain recombines TRBV25-1 with TRBJ1-1; no firm D call. The CDR3 has 13 amino acids. Germline assignment: CDR1 MGHDK and CDR2 SYGVNS. Deletions cut 7 bases from V and 1 base from J, with 10 bases between.

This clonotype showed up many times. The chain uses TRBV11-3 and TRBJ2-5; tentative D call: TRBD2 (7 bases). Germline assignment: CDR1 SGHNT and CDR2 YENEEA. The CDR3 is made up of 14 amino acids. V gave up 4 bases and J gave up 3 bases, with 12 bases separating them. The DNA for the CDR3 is TGTGCCAGCAGCTCTAGGGGGGGGGAAGAGACCCAGTACTTC. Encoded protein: CASSSRGGEETQYF.